The clone carrying this TCR beta chain was seen once. Germline-derived CDR1 and CDR2 are WSHSY and SAAADI. V lost 3 bases and J lost 4; bases outside the gene matches: 9. This CDR3 is 16 amino acids long. The sample comes from a study of blood T cell repertoires in COVID-19. Libraries were prepared by immunoSEQ multiplex PCR; TCRdb keeps only in-frame clonotypes and omits some of them. The data hold 300,000 or so clones, with roughly nine tenths observed a single time. Membership in each cohort depended on participant-reported clinical history. Resolution of symptoms, clearance, or two negative PCRs was present in recovered Cohort 3 donors.

The sequenced sample consisted of PBMCs or T cells enriched from blood (not recorded which). The receptor's source is a man aged 60 to 75 who had recovered from COVID-19. The V call is TRBV10-2, the J call TRBJ2-1, with TRBD2 matching over 7 bases. CDR3 in amino acids: CASSELAPSRYNEQFF. The CDR3 coding sequence is TGCGCCAGCAGTGAACTAGCGCCGTCCAGATACAATGAGCAGTTCTTC.